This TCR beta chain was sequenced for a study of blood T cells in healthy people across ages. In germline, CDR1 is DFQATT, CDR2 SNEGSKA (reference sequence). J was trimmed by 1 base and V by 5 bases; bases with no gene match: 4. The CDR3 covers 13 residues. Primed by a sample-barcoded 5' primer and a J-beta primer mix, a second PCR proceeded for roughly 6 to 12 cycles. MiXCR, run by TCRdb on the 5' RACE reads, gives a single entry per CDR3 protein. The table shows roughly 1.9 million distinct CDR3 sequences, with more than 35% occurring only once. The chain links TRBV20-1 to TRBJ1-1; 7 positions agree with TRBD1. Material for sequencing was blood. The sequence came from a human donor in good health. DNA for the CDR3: TGCAGTGCTTTGGGACAGCCGAACACTGAAGCTTTCTTT. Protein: CSALGQPNTEAFF.